What follows is one T cell receptor beta chain and its context. Trimming took 6 bases from V and 2 from J; bases not matched to a gene: 2. Germline CDR1 and CDR2: WSHSY and SAAADI. CDR3 length: 13 amino acids. This specimen comes from a study of blood T cell repertoires in COVID-19. Overall study: T cells, B-cell-depleted T cells, or PBMCs provided the cDNA or gDNA that served as material.

As handled by the study authors: Amplification from reference gene primers served as the basis for estimated nucleated cell counts. Profiled with immunoSEQ multiplex PCR; TCRdb holds only in-frame clones, not every one. The DNA was the basis for D and trimming; V, J and clone size are from that table. The sample has under 350,000 clones, under 90% seen once. The study drew participants aged about 18 to 90 years from around 24 US areas. Participant reports of clinical history set cohort assignment. Specimen: PBMCs or T cells enriched from blood (not recorded which). The receptor's source is a man aged 25 to 45 who had recovered from COVID-19. J is TRBJ2-3 and V is TRBV10-2; 7 nucleotides line up with TRBD2. This CDR3 reads CASRLANTDTQYF. DNA for the CDR3: TGCGCCAGCAGACTAGCGAACACAGATACGCAGTATTTT.